One sample yielded the 24 T cell receptor beta chains listed below, sequenced in a study of blood T cell repertoires in COVID-19. Clones were read by immunoSEQ multiplex PCR, and TCRdb kept only the in-frame ones, dropping some. Of 120,000 to 150,000 clones in the sample, approximately 84% were seen once. The material sequenced was peripheral blood. These receptors all stem from a human donor in a cohort sampled during active COVID-19.

The rearrangement uses TRBV6-4 and TRBJ2-2, with TRBD2 as a possible D gene (6 bases). V shed 6 bases and J shed 8 bases, with 19 bases lying between them. The CDR3 contains 15 residues. Per germline, CDR1 MRHNA and CDR2 SNTAGT. The CDR3 nucleotides are TGTGCCAGCAGGCGGGACTGGCAAAGTTCTGGGGAGCTGTTTTTT. As protein: CASRRDWQSSGELFF.

The chain recombines TRBV10-3 with TRBJ2-5, with 7 bases that match TRBD1. Germline loops: CDR1 ENHRY, CDR2 SYGVKD. This CDR3 region has 14 residues. With 4 bases clipped from V and 5 bases from J, the junction kept 7 bases outside the gene matches. In DNA, the CDR3 is TGTGCCATCAGTGGGGACAGTAATACGGAGACCCAGTACTTC. It codes for CAISGDSNTETQYF.

This chain links TRBV28 with TRBJ1-1; D gene ambiguous. V lost 4 bases, J lost 0 bases, and 15 bases lay in between. CDR3 length equals 16 residues. Germline CDR1 reads MDHEN; CDR2 reads SYDVKM. In nucleotides, the CDR3 is TGTGCCAGCAGTTCCCCCATGGCTAGGATGAACACTGAAGCTTTCTTT. Translated, it gives CASSSPMARMNTEAFF.

This chain connects TRBV9 to TRBJ2-3, with 7 bases identical to TRBD2. CDR1 and CDR2 from the germline V gene are SGDLS and YYNGEE. This CDR3 has 17 residues. J gave up 1 base and V 3 bases, and 11 bases lay outside the gene matches. For the CDR3, the DNA is TGTGCCAGCAGCGCATATGACGGGGGGACCCGCACAGATACGCAGTATTTT. Protein: CASSAYDGGTRTDTQYF. Full variable domain (rest looked up from reference TRBV9 and TRBJ2-3): DSGVTQTPKHLITATGQRVTLRCSPRSGDLSVYWYQQSLDQGLQFLIQYYNGEERAKGNILERFSAQQFPDLHSELNLSSLELGDSALYFCASSAYDGGTRTDTQYFGPGTRLTVL.

The chain has TRBV12-5 and TRBJ2-7, with D unclear. The CDR3 sequence is 12 residues long. V was clipped by 2 bases and J by 3 bases, with 5 bases between them. Germline CDR1 is LGHNT and CDR2 is FRNRAP. The CDR3 protein is CASGLPLYEQYF. CDR3 nucleotides: TGTGCTAGTGGTTTGCCCCTCTACGAGCAGTACTTC.

This clone was observed a handful of times. The rearrangement uses TRBV7-2 and TRBJ1-6; 7 positions agree with TRBD1. Trimming removed 2 bases from V and 9 bases from J; junction bases left unmatched: 7. Germline V gene data show CDR1 as SGHTA and CDR2 as FQGNSA. This CDR3 is built from 15 residues. CDR3 DNA sequence: TGTGCCAGCAGCTTAACTCGACAGGGCAGTTCACCCCTCCACTTT. It encodes CASSLTRQGSSPLHF.

This sequence joins TRBV11-2 and TRBJ2-7; 7 nucleotides agree with TRBD1. V was pared by 6 bases and J by 2 bases, with 7 bases of the junction left unmatched. This CDR3 has 14 residues. The germline V gene encodes CDR1 SGHAT and CDR2 FQNNGV. CDR3 sequence (DNA): TGTGCCAGCAGACGGGACAGTCAAACCTACGAGCAGTACTTC. As protein: CASRRDSQTYEQYF.

The rearrangement uses TRBV7-8 and TRBJ1-2; no clear D gene. This CDR3 has 12 residues. V dropped 8 bases and J dropped 7 bases, with 14 bases sitting between them. Per the germline V gene, CDR1 is SGHVS and CDR2 is FQNEAQ. The CDR3 reads CASSPSLSGYTF. In nucleotides, the CDR3 is TGTGCCAGCTCTCCCAGTTTGTCTGGCTACACCTTC.

J is TRBJ2-7 and V is TRBV28; D call uncertain. From germline, CDR1 is MDHEN and CDR2 SYDVKM. The CDR3 has 12 residues. The V gene lost 2 bases and the J gene lost 2 bases, with 4 bases spanning the gap. CDR3 nucleotides: TGTGCCAGCAGTTTAGTCGCCTACGAGCAGTACTTC. Translated, it gives CASSLVAYEQYF.

The rearrangement links TRBV9 to TRBJ2-1; tentatively, D is TRBD2 (6 bases). Trimming removed 3 bases at V and 0 bases at J, with 16 bases between. The CDR3 runs to 17 residues. Germline CDR1 reads SGDLS; CDR2 reads YYNGEE. The CDR3 loop is CASSALGGASSYNEQFF. The CDR3 coding sequence is TGTGCCAGCAGCGCCCTAGGAGGGGCCAGCTCCTACAATGAGCAGTTCTTC.

The rearrangement uses TRBV3-1 (or the pseudogene TRBV3-2) and TRBJ2-1; possible D gene TRBD1, 5 bases. CDR1 and CDR2 from the germline V gene are LGHDT and YNNKEL (reference sequence). This CDR3 has 14 residues. Trimming shortened V by 6 bases and J by 9 bases, and 18 bases separated the two germline ends. The CDR3 nucleotides are TGTGCCAGCAGTCAGGGCGCAGGGTACGGTGAGCAGTTCTTC. Residues: CASSQGAGYGEQFF.

The chain recombines TRBV4-2 with TRBJ1-2, with D possibly TRBD1 on 5 matching bases. Germline V gene lookup returns CDR1 LGHNA and CDR2 YNFKEQ. The CDR3 runs to 15 residues. Deletions cut 3 bases from V and 3 bases from J, with 14 bases between. This chain's CDR3 is CASSHSGQGYYGYTF. The CDR3 DNA reads TGTGCCAGCAGCCATTCTGGGCAGGGATACTATGGCTACACCTTC.

At least ten counts were recorded for this clone. The chain uses TRBV10-1 and TRBJ1-2; D is ambiguous. CDR1 is WNHNN and CDR2 is SYGVQD in the germline V gene (reference sequence). This CDR3 has 15 amino acids. V was pared by 7 bases and J by 4 bases, with 19 bases between. CDR3 nucleotide sequence: TGCGCCAGCATGAGACTGGCAGATCTGTTCTATGGCTACACCTTC. Its translation: CASMRLADLFYGYTF.

The rearrangement uses TRBV6-5 and TRBJ1-2; D may be TRBD1 (6 bases). The V end lost 4 bases, the J end lost 4 bases, and 10 bases lay between the germline ends. This CDR3 has 13 residues. Germline V gene data show CDR1 as MNHEY and CDR2 as SVGAGI. The CDR3 nucleotides are TGTGCCAGCAGTTCCCCGGACAGCTATGGCTACACCTTC. Translation gives CASSSPDSYGYTF.

This clone was seen only a few times. This chain connects TRBV11-2 to TRBJ2-7; the D gene is possibly TRBD1 (6 bases). Between the trimmed V and J ends, which lost 5 bases and 2 bases, there was a span of 13 bases. The CDR3 sequence is 14 residues long. CDR1 is SGHAT, CDR2 FQNNGV, per germline. The CDR3 coding sequence is TGTGCCAGCAGCAAAAACAGGGACGCCTACGAGCAGTACTTC. This encodes CASSKNRDAYEQYF.

The chain combines TRBV7-2 with TRBJ1-2; D may be TRBD1 (6 bases). The CDR3 sequence is 12 residues long. V dropped 2 bases and J dropped 13 bases, with 14 bases sitting between them. Germline lookup yields CDR1 SGHTA and CDR2 FQGNSA. This CDR3 reads CASSLIWQGPTF. CDR3 DNA: TGTGCCAGCAGCTTAATCTGGCAGGGGCCCACCTTC.

Only a few counts were recorded for this clone. The chain has TRBV3-1 (or the pseudogene TRBV3-2) and TRBJ2-7; 9 nucleotides agree with TRBD2. Looked up from germline, CDR1 is LGHDT and CDR2 is YNNKEL (reference sequence). The CDR3 is 14 residues long. The trim removed 1 base at V and 8 bases at J, leaving 6 bases unmatched. The CDR3 region is CASSQVAGGLQQYF. CDR3 nucleotides: TGTGCCAGCAGCCAAGTGGCGGGGGGGTTGCAGCAGTACTTC.

The chain employs TRBV19 and TRBJ1-5; 8 bases are a match to TRBD1. The J segment lost 4 bases and the V segment lost 5 bases, leaving 7 bases of the junction unmatched. The CDR3 is 15 amino acids. CDR1 is LNHDA, CDR2 SQIVND, per germline (reference sequence). The CDR3 reads CASSFWTGRNQPQHF. In nucleotides, the CDR3 is TGTGCCAGTAGTTTTTGGACAGGGCGAAATCAGCCCCAGCATTTT.

This clone was counted a single time. The chain has TRBV5-4 and TRBJ2-2; possibly TRBD2 for D (5 bases). V shed 3 bases and J shed 4 bases, with 10 bases lying between them. Per the germline V gene, CDR1 is SGHNT and CDR2 is YYREEE (reference sequence). This CDR3 contains 14 residues. The CDR3 region is CASSSPGTTGELFF. In nucleotides, the CDR3 is TGTGCCAGCAGCTCCCCGGGAACCACCGGGGAGCTGTTTTTT.

This chain joins TRBV7-9 and TRBJ1-5; D ambiguous. This CDR3 is 14 amino acids long. Germline V gene lookup returns CDR1 SEHNR and CDR2 FQNEAQ (reference sequence). The V and J ends lost 5 bases and 0 bases respectively, with 8 bases between them. Here the CDR3 reads CASSPRDSNQPQHF. The DNA for the CDR3 is TGTGCCAGCAGCCCCCGCGATAGCAATCAGCCCCAGCATTTT. Drawing the rest from reference TRBV7-9 and TRBJ1-5, the complete variable domain is DTGVSQNPRHKITKRGQNVTFRCDPISEHNRLYWYRQTLGQGPEFLTYFQNEAQLEKSRLLSDRFSAERPKGSFSTLEIQRTEQGDSAMYLCASSPRDSNQPQHFGDGTRLSIL.

The chain couples TRBV6-1 to TRBJ2-7; 11 nucleotides line up with TRBD2. There are 15 residues in the CDR3. Germline CDR1 reads MNHNS; CDR2 reads SASEGT. V gave up 2 bases and J gave up 5 bases; unmatched junction bases: 5. CDR3 region: CASSELASGGHEQYF. The CDR3 DNA reads as TGTGCCAGCAGTGAATTGGCTAGCGGGGGGCACGAGCAGTACTTC.

V usage is TRBV5-6 and J usage is TRBJ1-4, with D possibly matching TRBD1 (5 bases). The CDR3 runs to 14 residues. The germline V gene has CDR1 SGHDT and CDR2 YYEEEE. The ends were cut back, 6 bases at V and 4 bases at J, with 13 bases in the middle. CDR3 region: CASIAGGYNEKLFF. The DNA of the CDR3 is TGTGCCAGCATCGCCGGGGGGTATAATGAAAAACTGTTTTTT.

The chain is built from TRBV3-1 (or the pseudogene TRBV3-2) and TRBJ1-4, with TRBD1 matching over 8 bases. J was trimmed by 0 bases and V by 3 bases; bases with no gene match: 15. The CDR3 runs to 20 residues. Germline V gives CDR1 LGHDT, CDR2 YNNKEL (reference sequence). For the CDR3, the DNA is TGTGCCAGCAGCCAGGTTACAGGGGGGGGGACGTTTGCAACTAATGAAAAACTGTTTTTT. This gives the protein CASSQVTGGGTFATNEKLFF.

The rearrangement uses TRBV29-1 and TRBJ2-6; TRBD1 matches at 9 bases. The germline V gene encodes CDR1 SQVTM and CDR2 ANQGSEA. Trimming cost V 3 bases and J 2 bases; bases outside gene matches: 8. The CDR3 totals 17 residues. The CDR3 nucleotides read TGCAGCGTTGAGGTTTGGGGACAGGGAGCTGGGGCCAACGTCCTGACTTTC. Its translation: CSVEVWGQGAGANVLTF.